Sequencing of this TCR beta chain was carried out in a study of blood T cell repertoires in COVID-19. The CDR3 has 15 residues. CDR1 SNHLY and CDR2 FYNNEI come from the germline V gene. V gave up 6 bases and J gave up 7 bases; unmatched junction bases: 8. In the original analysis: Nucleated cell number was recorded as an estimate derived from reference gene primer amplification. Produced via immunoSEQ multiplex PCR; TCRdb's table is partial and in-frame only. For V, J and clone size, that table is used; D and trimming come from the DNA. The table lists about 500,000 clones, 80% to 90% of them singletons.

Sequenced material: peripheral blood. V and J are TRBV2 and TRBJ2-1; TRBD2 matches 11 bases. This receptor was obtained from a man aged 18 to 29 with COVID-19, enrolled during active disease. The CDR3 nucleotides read TGTGCCAGCAGACTAGCGGGAGCAGGGAGGAATGAGCAGTTCTTC. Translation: CASRLAGAGRNEQFF.